Included here is one T cell receptor beta chain sequence, with context. This clone has a handful of counts. The antigen it recognizes is unknown. Base-call qualities are not available, and no considerably larger clone is one nucleotide away. In total, approximately 700 healthy bone marrow donors made up the cohort. At the time of sampling, all cohort members were nominally healthy, though unrecorded immune exposures were likely present. CMV serostatus was positive for 289 and negative for about half of the roughly 700 cohort members, and was not recorded for this donor. Every donor gave a peripheral blood sample, and the peripheral blood mononuclear cells from that sample were used for TCR beta sequencing. Genomic DNA was extracted from the blood cell samples with the Qiagen DNeasy Blood Extraction Kit. The data originate from a study of cytomegalovirus exposure and HLA in healthy donors listed by TCRdb under 2017. General notes on the study: An earlier analysis of 587 of the donors reported 250 to 350 Gb of sequence data and 117 million unique TCR beta sequences from roughly 200 million T cells. An early release covering roughly 640 HLA-typed donors comprised 300 to 350 gigabases of sequencing data and around 80 million unique TCR sequences. Of the 398 genotyped donors, over 80% were placed in the genetic ancestry cluster associated with self-reported Caucasian donors. The aim of the study was to test whether cataloging public T cell receptors could identify signatures of past pathogen exposure. The study used immunosequencing to profile the T cell repertoires of more than 650 subjects and linked those repertoires to cytomegalovirus serostatus. Along with the roughly 670-subject first cohort, a separate validation cohort of some 130 different subjects was used. To predict cytomegalovirus infection status, the study brought together high-throughput TCR immunosequencing, statistical association of individual TCRs with disease status, and machine learning. A later analysis re-examined previously published TCR beta repertoires from just over 650 donors and added high-resolution HLA genotyping to investigate patterns of TCR occurrence. Rather than drawing on any new phenotypic data, the later analysis identified candidate immune exposures from TCR beta sequences and the way those sequences occurred across donors. An earlier analysis of 500 to 750 of the donors applied high-throughput TCR beta sequencing to assess whether each TCR beta V gene segment acted as functional or pseudogenic. Donor age, sex, ethnicity and CMV serostatus were compiled alongside the repertoire data. In a later genetic analysis, genome-wide SNP genotypes for 398 of the 666 donors were used, and that subset was treated as a discovery cohort. Every discovery cohort repertoire had been produced on one sequencing platform. Class I and class II HLA loci were covered by the typing at four-digit resolution. The number of donors typed differed by locus, with about 629-640 for A, B, C, DRB1 and DQB1, roughly 520 for DQA1, 600 to 610 for DPA1, and some 440 for DPB1. Four or five DR-DQ haplotypes were handled as single units for association and clustering because linkage in the cohort was strong. Among 300 to 500 genotyped donors of the cohort, an average of around 220,000 unique TCR beta nucleotide sequences was sequenced per donor, of which 15% to 20% were non-productive. The paper as a whole reports these results and caveats: In this cohort, only TCR beta chains were sequenced, and detectable features were limited by the absence of alpha or paired-chain data. According to a later analysis, TCR association rates differed among HLA loci, with DRB1 alleles showing the most associated TCRs and HLA-C alleles showing the fewest. Because counts were too low, roughly 17 rarely observed V segments, including chromosome 9 orphons, were left out of the earlier analysis of some 600 of the donors. Some IMGT-functional V segments, including TRBV6-2 and TRBV6-3, could not be distinguished by the 87-base-pair reads and were therefore excluded. The only immune exposure information available for the cohort was CMV serostatus. At a false discovery rate of 0.05, a later analysis linked 15,000 to 20,000 TCR beta sequences to specific HLA alleles. According to the authors, the approach could potentially be generalized to other disease states and immunological phenotypes. A further reported finding was that TCR beta sequences accurately predicted the HLA-A and HLA-B alleles for most subjects in the first cohort. The study gave a list of under 200 TCR beta chains associated with cytomegalovirus. In an earlier analysis of some 500 of the donors, most TCR beta V segments appeared in productive rearrangements about 87% or about 30% of the time, broadly matching IMGT annotations. Linkage disequilibrium might explain the correlated functional status among segregating V segments, but an unknown experimental factor could not be ruled out. Most TCR sequences were observed very rarely across donors, whereas some public TCRs were present in many individuals. The presence/absence analyses assumed that sequencing depth was roughly uniform across donors, and that assumption may not be true. In a later analysis, most CMV-associated TCR beta chains were found to appear HLA-restricted, with HLA associations seemingly driven largely by CMV exposure. A group of highly shared sequence variants was considered likely to be a technical artifact of the sequencing pipeline. Several of the top co-occurrence clusters appeared to be linked to parvovirus B19, influenza, CMV and Epstein-Barr virus, according to a later analysis. In a later genetic analysis, a missense DCLRE1C variant was associated with V-gene and J-gene trimming of TCR beta chains, and the association was replicated in an independent cohort. Cytomegalovirus status was reported to be diagnosed by the classifier with high specificity and sensitivity in both the original and validation cohorts. A later genetic analysis reported fewer N-insertions in productive TCRs among donors in an Asian-associated ancestry cluster than the 666-donor mean. Assigning TCR associations to individual alleles was difficult when HLA alleles, especially DR and DQ, strongly co-occurred. A later analysis found that HLA-associated TCR beta chains were more clonally expanded and had lower generation probabilities than equally common non-associated chains. Because HLA typing was unavailable for some donors at each locus, only the typed subset was used in association tests. In vitro tests confirmed that a few of the cytomegalovirus-associated TCR beta chains recognize cytomegalovirus antigens.

The CDR3 runs 17 amino acids, cysteine and phenylalanine included. Of all the DNA, just the CDR3 is kept, 51 bases in frame from base 1. The germline V gene specifies MDHEN as CDR1 and SYDVKM as CDR2. V is cut back by 2 bases and J by 4 bases, with 13 bases in the junction unmatched. The library was made by the immunoSEQ multiplex PCR assay. For the multiplex PCR, a mixture combining 60 forward primers for TCR Vbeta segments and 13 reverse primers for TCR Jbeta segments was used. A multiplex PCR assay on genomic DNA amplified the CDR3 region of rearranged TCR beta genes. The amplified TCR beta libraries were sequenced on the Illumina HiSeq System as 87-base-pair reads. The paper's data handling went like this. A later analysis counted 75 million to 100 million unique TCR beta chains across the 666 repertoires, and some 12 million of these chains were shared by at least two donors. A nearest-neighbor algorithm error-corrected the raw reads and collapsed the reads into unique sequences, merging closely related sequences to remove PCR and sequencing errors. V, D and J gene segments were assigned by aligning CDR3 sequences to IMGT reference sequences. For a sequence to be retained, a match of at least six nucleotides was required to both a V gene segment and a J gene segment. A rearrangement was called productive if the CDR3 had no stop codons and remained in frame with V and J, and every other rearrangement was called non-productive. Following IMGT convention, CDR3 was defined as the stretch from the second conserved V-encoded cysteine up to the conserved J-encoded phenylalanine. Sequences without an unambiguous match to a single V gene segment were excluded from the earlier analysis of about 640 of the donors. An earlier analysis of several hundred of the donors classified V segments as functional when productive rearrangements were above 56.7% and as segregating when the standard deviation between donors was above 5%. A statistical classification framework was built for diagnosing cytomegalovirus status from the catalog of TCR beta chain sequences. In a later analysis, TCR nucleotide sequences were compared against IMGT/GENE-DB human TR gene sequences so that V and J genes could be assigned. A later analysis assigned CDR3 sequences and most-parsimonious VDJ recombination scenarios with the TCRdist pipeline. In a later analysis, each TCR beta chain was defined by its CDR3 amino acid sequence together with its V-gene family, and reads without a unique V-gene family were excluded. A later analysis removed 600 or so highly shared, low-generation-probability nucleotide sequences to deal with suspected cross-contamination and a sequencing artifact. A later analysis calculated a clonal expansion index for each public chain from normalized within-repertoire ranks of inferred template counts. In a later analysis, generation probabilities were computed with a VDJ recombination model fitted to out-of-frame rearrangements, and the resulting probabilities were checked against IGoR. In a later analysis, hypergeometric tests were used to score TCR-TCR, TCR-HLA and TCR-CMV co-occurrence, with a repertoire-size bias correction applied to TCR pairs. In a later analysis, false discovery rates were estimated by permuting HLA or CMV assignments 20 times. In a later analysis, co-occurring TCRs were grouped using DBSCAN, with TCRdist sequence similarity added in when clustering inside HLA-allele-positive subsets. Repertoires with fewer than 30,000 or more than 120,000 public chains were left out of co-occurrence clustering, as were about 5 repertoires with anomalous nucleotide sharing. TCRdb re-hosts the immuneACCESS table, in-frame sequences only. Its copies lack some clones; in the studies checked, an unresolved V gene accounts for under half of them, and the cause for the rest is not known. Clone size and the V and J calls come from that table; the DNA yielded D and trimming. In this sample the table shows around 130,000 clones, approximately 78% of which occur a single time. The ten largest clonotypes hold approximately 2.9% of the sample.

Input material: PBMCs. The chain links TRBV28 with TRBJ1-2, and 7 bases in between align with TRBD1. This receptor was identified in a human donor in good health. The CDR3 region reads CASSLTIRTGDIYGYTF. The DNA sequence is given as TGTGCCAGCAGTTTAACAATCCGGACAGGCGACATCTATGGCTACACCTTC.